This passage covers 30 T cell receptor beta chains from one sample sequenced in a study of shared clonotypes between healthy human individuals. The repertoire was sequenced with immunoSEQ multiplex PCR; TCRdb's copy has only in-frame clones and lacks some. The data hold over a million clones, with roughly 96% observed a single time. Material for sequencing was naive CD4+ T cells sorted from blood. Subset of the sample: CD45RA+ positively selected. These receptors were obtained from a young man in good health.

The chain links TRBV15 to TRBJ2-7; tentative D call: TRBD2 (5 bases). The CDR3 spans 14 residues. Germline V lookup: CDR1 LNHNV, CDR2 YYDKDF (reference sequence). V was trimmed by 0 bases and J by 3 bases, leaving 9 bases between them. The CDR3 nucleotides read TGTGCCACCAGCAGAGATAGAGGGAACTACGAGCAGTACTTC. Translation: CATSRDRGNYEQYF.

This clone was seen only once. Other DNA sequences of this sample code for an identical CDR3. This sequence joins TRBV28 and TRBJ2-1; no clear D. This CDR3 has 12 residues. Germline V gene lookup returns CDR1 MDHEN and CDR2 SYDVKM. Trimming removed 3 bases at V and 6 bases at J, with 6 bases between. In DNA, the CDR3 is TGTGCCAGCAGTTTCCGACCCAATGAGCAGTTCTTC. Protein: CASSFRPNEQFF.

The V call is TRBV11-2, the J call TRBJ2-7; D is uncertain. The CDR3 contains 14 residues. V lost 0 bases and J lost 2, with 8 bases in between. Germline assignment: CDR1 SGHAT and CDR2 FQNNGV. CDR3 region: CASSLDSTAYEQYF. CDR3 DNA: TGTGCCAGCAGCTTAGATAGTACTGCCTACGAGCAGTACTTC.

This clone was recorded only once. J is TRBJ2-7 and V is TRBV6-1; 7 nucleotides agree with TRBD2. Looked up from germline, CDR1 is MNHNS and CDR2 is SASEGT. The V segment lost 6 bases and the J segment 2 bases; nucleotides outside the gene matches: 4. The CDR3 covers 13 residues. The CDR3 sequence: CASRLATTYEQYF. CDR3 bases: TGTGCCAGCAGACTAGCGACAACCTACGAGCAGTACTTC.

The gene calls are TRBV9 and TRBJ1-1; 7 bases are a match to TRBD1. Germline V lookup: CDR1 SGDLS, CDR2 YYNGEE. The CDR3 is made up of 14 amino acids. Unmatched junction bases numbered 3, after V lost 3 bases and J lost 1 base. The CDR3 region has the DNA TGTGCCAGCAGCGCGGGACAGAAGAACACTGAAGCTTTCTTT. It yields the protein CASSAGQKNTEAFF.

The genes are TRBV5-6 and TRBJ2-7; D possibly matches TRBD1 or TRBD2 (5 bases each). The CDR3 is 15 amino acids. Trimming cost V 3 bases and J 5 bases, with 18 bases left between them. The germline V gene has CDR1 SGHDT and CDR2 YYEEEE. CDR3 region: CASSSLGDPGDEQYF. CDR3 coding DNA: TGTGCCAGCAGCTCCCTGGGGGACCCAGGCGACGAGCAGTACTTC. The full variable domain, in which reference TRBV5-6 and TRBJ2-7 provide the parts outside the CDR3, is DAGVTQSPTHLIKTRGQQVTLRCSPKSGHDTVSWYQQALGQGPQFIFQYYEEEERQRGNFPDRFSGHQFPNYSSELNVNALLLGDSALYLCASSSLGDPGDEQYFGPGTRLTVT.

V usage is TRBV2 and J usage is TRBJ2-7, with a possible D match to TRBD1 (5 bases). From germline, CDR1 is SNHLY and CDR2 FYNNEI. Trimming cost V 5 bases and J 6 bases, with 20 bases left between them. The CDR3 is 15 residues long. CDR3 protein: CASSFIQDHLREQYF. The DNA for the CDR3 is TGTGCCAGCAGTTTCATACAGGACCACCTACGCGAGCAGTACTTC.

This clone was observed a single time. The chain links TRBV15 to TRBJ2-1; perhaps TRBD1 as D (5 bases). Per the germline V gene, CDR1 is LNHNV and CDR2 is YYDKDF (reference sequence). V was clipped by 1 base and J by 7 bases, with 14 bases between them. The CDR3 is made up of 15 amino acids. CDR3 DNA sequence: TGTGCCACCAGCAGAGCCAGCACAGGTTTGAATGAGCAGTTCTTC. Translating it yields CATSRASTGLNEQFF.

The rearrangement uses TRBV2 and TRBJ2-7; TRBD1 is a possible D gene (6 bases). Germline V gene data show CDR1 as SNHLY and CDR2 as FYNNEI. The CDR3 loop spans 14 amino acids. Trimming left V 5 bases short and J 6 bases short, with 17 bases between. The CDR3 is CASSIRQVTSEQYF. The CDR3 DNA follows: TGTGCCAGCAGTATACGACAGGTGACCTCCGAGCAGTACTTC.

Comments on this clone: An end of the junction does not agree with germline; a read error may underlie this. CDR3 nucleotide sequence: TGTGCTAGCAGCATGAGACTAGCGGAATACAATGAGCAGTTCTTC. Amino acids: CASSMRLAEYNEQFF. The gene calls are TRBV7-7 and TRBJ2-1; 9 bases match TRBD2. Germline CDR1 and CDR2: SSHAT and FNYEAQ (reference sequence). The CDR3 has 15 residues.

The rearrangement joins TRBV29-1 to TRBJ2-3, with 7 bases matching TRBD1. J gave up 0 bases and V 6 bases, and 9 bases lay outside the gene matches. The germline V gene encodes CDR1 SQVTM and CDR2 ANQGSEA. The CDR3 has 15 residues. CDR3 residues: CSVFMTGTSTDTQYF. CDR3 DNA sequence: TGCAGCGTCTTCATGACAGGGACAAGCACAGATACGCAGTATTTT.

With respect to this clone: The sample holds other DNA sequences that translate to the same CDR3. This chain links TRBV5-1 with TRBJ2-5, with unresolved D. CDR3 length: 12 residues. Germline CDR1 is SGHRS and CDR2 is YFSETQ. Trimming cost V 0 bases and J 3 bases, with 3 bases left between them. The DNA of the CDR3 is TGCGCCAGCAGCTTGGGAAAAGAGACCCAGTACTTC. Amino acids: CASSLGKETQYF.

About this clone: Mismatch with germline at one junction end may stem from a read error. The V and J genes are TRBV6-6 and TRBJ1-5; no reliable D call. The CDR3 contains 13 residues. Germline values: CDR1 MNHNY, CDR2 SVGAGI (reference sequence). CDR3: CASSYSVQPPVRF. The CDR3 DNA sequence: TGTGCCAGCAGTTACTCGGTACAGCCCCCCGTCCGTTTT.

This rearrangement joins TRBV5-6 to TRBJ2-2; D might be TRBD1 (5 bases). V lost 4 bases to trimming and J lost 1 base, with 17 bases between them. The germline V gene has CDR1 SGHDT and CDR2 YYEEEE. The CDR3 is 17 amino acids. The CDR3 here is CASSNPWQGQNTGELFF. CDR3 coding DNA: TGTGCCAGCAGCAATCCTTGGCAGGGCCAGAACACCGGGGAGCTGTTTTTT.

This clone came up once. V and J are TRBV5-1 and TRBJ1-2; D perhaps matches TRBD1 (6 bases). The CDR3 length is 14 residues. V lost 4 bases and J lost 3, with 13 bases in between. From germline, CDR1 is SGHRS and CDR2 YFSETQ. CDR3: CASSVGGVDYGYTF. The DNA of the CDR3 is TGCGCCAGCAGCGTAGGGGGAGTTGACTATGGCTACACCTTC.

The CDR3 region is CASSLGGTLNTEAFF. The DNA for the CDR3 is TGTGCCAGCTCACTAGGCGGGACGTTGAACACTGAAGCTTTCTTT. V and J are TRBV18 and TRBJ1-1; possibly TRBD1 for D (5 bases). The CDR3 runs 15 residues. CDR1 KGHSH and CDR2 LQKENI come from the germline V gene. The ends were cut back, 4 bases at V and 0 bases at J, with 12 bases in the middle.

The V and J genes are TRBV28 and TRBJ2-2; 7 positions agree with TRBD2. Germline V gene sequence: CDR1 MDHEN, CDR2 SYDVKM. CDR3 size: 17 residues. After removal of 1 base from V and 7 bases from J, the junction contained 12 bases not matched to a gene. CDR3 region: CASSLSGREGSSGELFF. For the CDR3, the DNA is TGTGCCAGCAGTTTATCGGGCAGGGAGGGGTCCAGCGGGGAGCTGTTTTTT.

This chain joins TRBV9 and TRBJ2-2; D gene unclear. Germline CDR1 SGDLS, CDR2 YYNGEE. This CDR3 has 18 amino acids. V shed 0 bases and J shed 0 bases, with 15 bases lying between them. CDR3 coding DNA: TGTGCCAGCAGCGTAGTTACAAGGGCTCCCTCGAACACCGGGGAGCTGTTTTTT. Its translation is CASSVVTRAPSNTGELFF.

In the case of this clone: Within the sample, other DNA sequences also encode this same CDR3. The J gene is TRBJ2-5, the V gene TRBV4-1; D is unresolved. V was cut by 1 base and J by 5 bases, with 8 bases left in between. This CDR3 is 13 amino acids long. Germline CDR1 reads MGHRA; CDR2 reads YSYEKL. The CDR3 is CASSQVAVETQYF. The CDR3 DNA sequence: TGCGCCAGCAGCCAAGTCGCTGTTGAGACCCAGTACTTC.

The V call is TRBV14, the J call TRBJ2-6, with 8 bases fitting TRBD1. Germline values: CDR1 SGHDN, CDR2 FVKESK. The V segment lost 4 bases and the J segment 2 bases; nucleotides outside the gene matches: 1. The CDR3 runs 15 residues. CDR3 loop: CASSRTGTGANVLTF. Written as DNA, the CDR3 is TGTGCCAGCAGCCGGACAGGGACTGGGGCCAACGTCCTGACTTTC.

The chain has TRBV5-1 and TRBJ2-7; no clear D. The CDR3 runs to 13 residues. CDR1 SGHRS and CDR2 YFSETQ come from the germline V gene. Trimming removed 2 bases at V and 7 bases at J, with 13 bases between. This CDR3 reads CASSFGRLGEQYF. The CDR3, as DNA: TGCGCCAGCAGCTTCGGACGCCTGGGGGAGCAGTACTTC.

This chain uses TRBV28 with TRBJ1-1; possible D gene TRBD1, 5 bases. Trimming left V 6 bases short and J 1 base short, with 12 bases between. Germline CDR1 reads MDHEN; CDR2 reads SYDVKM. The CDR3 extends over 14 amino acids. CDR3 DNA: TGTGCCAGCAGGGGGGAACCCGGGAACACTGAAGCTTTCTTT. It specifies CASRGEPGNTEAFF. Filled out from reference TRBV28 and TRBJ1-1, the complete variable domain reads DVKVTQSSRYLVKRTGEKVFLECVQDMDHENMFWYRQDPGLGLRLIYFSYDVKMKEKGDIPEGYSVSREKKERFSLILESASTNQTSMYLCASRGEPGNTEAFFGQGTRLTVV.

This clone was seen a single time. This chain links TRBV11-2 with TRBJ1-5, with TRBD1 matching 8 bases. CDR1 and CDR2 (germline): SGHAT, FQNNGV. The CDR3 consists of 13 residues. The V gene end was trimmed by 5 bases and the J gene end by 5 bases; junction bases not matched to a gene: 2. In nucleotides, the CDR3 is TGTGCCAGCAGCGTGGACAGGGATCAGCCCCAGCATTTT. This codes for CASSVDRDQPQHF.

Comment on this clone: The sample carries other DNA sequences with the same CDR3. This rearrangement joins TRBV4-3 to TRBJ1-5; unclear D gene. This CDR3 contains 15 residues. Trimming removed 0 bases at V and 2 bases at J, with 8 bases between. The V gene's germline CDR1 is LGHNA and CDR2 YSLEER. The CDR3 sequence: CASSQDAGGNQPQHF. Here the CDR3 DNA reads TGCGCCAGCAGCCAAGATGCGGGTGGCAATCAGCCCCAGCATTTT.

The chain joins TRBV14 to TRBJ2-2; 9 bases match TRBD1. The V and J ends lost 3 bases and 9 bases, in that order; junction bases with no gene match: 17. Per the germline V gene, CDR1 is SGHDN and CDR2 is FVKESK. The CDR3 length is 18 residues. CDR3 coding DNA: TGTGCCAGCAGCCACTCAAGATCGCCACAGGGGGCCCCCAGGGAGCTGTTTTTT. Amino acid sequence: CASSHSRSPQGAPRELFF.

V gene TRBV9 combines with J gene TRBJ2-1, with D possibly matching TRBD1 (5 bases). This CDR3 region has 17 residues. Germline V CDR1 and CDR2: SGDLS, YYNGEE. Between the trimmed V and J ends, which lost 0 bases and 4 bases, there was a span of 17 bases. The CDR3 region is CASSVDGRAAQYNEQFF. The DNA of the CDR3 is TGTGCCAGCAGCGTAGATGGCAGGGCTGCTCAATACAATGAGCAGTTCTTC.

The chain combines TRBV29-1 with TRBJ2-1; the D is unclear. The CDR3 covers 12 residues. CDR1 is SQVTM and CDR2 is ANQGSEA in the germline V gene. With 5 bases removed from V and 8 bases from J, the gap between germline ends came to 13 bases. The DNA for the CDR3 is TGCAGCGTTTCGCCCCCCGGCGATGAGCAGTTCTTC. Translated, it gives CSVSPPGDEQFF.

The V gene is TRBV10-3, the J gene TRBJ1-1, with D maybe TRBD1 (6 bases). The CDR3 is made up of 14 amino acids. Looked up from germline, CDR1 is ENHRY and CDR2 is SYGVKD. Between the trimmed V and J ends, which lost 5 bases and 1 base, there was a span of 11 bases. The CDR3 sequence is CAISPAGQNTEAFF. CDR3 coding DNA: TGTGCCATCAGTCCTGCGGGACAGAACACTGAAGCTTTCTTT.

This clone was picked up one time. V usage is TRBV5-1 and J usage is TRBJ2-4; TRBD1 aligns across 7 bases. J gave up 5 bases and V 3 bases, and 2 bases lay outside the gene matches. Germline CDR1 is SGHRS and CDR2 is YFSETQ. This CDR3 spans 13 amino acids. The CDR3 DNA reads as TGCGCCAGCAGCTATGACAGGGAAAACATTCAGTACTTC. Protein: CASSYDRENIQYF.

The chain employs TRBV11-1 and TRBJ2-7, with D perhaps matching TRBD2 (6 bases). The CDR3 has 15 residues. The germline CDR1 and CDR2 sequences are SGHAT and FQDESV (reference sequence). V was cut by 4 bases and J by 2 bases, with 15 bases left in between. The CDR3 loop is CASSWGVAATYEQYF. CDR3 coding DNA: TGTGCCAGCAGCTGGGGGGTAGCGGCTACCTACGAGCAGTACTTC.